This T cell receptor beta chain originates from a study of CD8 T cells in Susac syndrome. It was with random hexamers that roughly 0.45 to 1 ug RNA was reverse transcribed. TCR beta CDR3 was amplified by immunoSEQ multiplex PCR. This amplification extended across 54 Vbeta and 13 Jbeta segments. TCRdb analysed the immunoSEQ multiplex PCR reads with MiXCR anew, one entry per CDR3 protein. The top ten hold 0.1% of the sample, which has fewer than 200,000 distinct CDR3 sequences, approximately 95% seen once. This CDR3 has 13 residues. CDR1 and CDR2 (germline): SQVTM, ANQGSEA. Trimming cost V 4 bases and J 5 bases, with 14 bases left between them. Controls were healthy donors (matched for age and sex).

The sequence was collected from a human donor in good health. The rearrangement uses TRBV29-1 and TRBJ1-2, with a tentative D call TRBD1 (6 bases). Sample: CD4+ T cells from PBMCs. Here the CDR3 DNA reads TGCAGCGTTGCTCCGGGACACGGTTATGGCTACACCTTC. The encoded protein is CSVAPGHGYGYTF.